Listed here are 29 T cell receptor beta chains from one sample, sequenced in a study of CD8+ T cells in alopecia areata (dated by TCRdb to 2016 to 2018). The time point label, as the study defines it: less than five weeks on oral tofacitinib. The sample's treatment or condition, from its label and the paper: oral pan-JAK inhibitor, 5-10 mg twice daily. To prepare the library, the immunoSEQ multiplex PCR assay was applied. To provide template for TCR sequencing, every sample had RNA extracted and reverse transcribed into cDNA. TCRdb limited this immuneACCESS table to in-frame rearrangements with V and J called. A share of clones is missing; checked studies link under half to unresolved V genes, and the rest is unexplained. The sample has about 220,000 clones on record, more than 45% of them singletons. Roughly 1.5% of the sample is in the top ten clones. The sample consisted of CD4+ T cells sorted from blood, taken at week 4, from a patient treated with tofacitinib. Receptors originate from a human donor with alopecia areata.

This chain connects TRBV30 to TRBJ2-3; D possibly uses TRBD1 or TRBD2 (6 bases each). In germline, CDR1 is GTSNPN, CDR2 SVGIG (reference sequence). This CDR3 contains 13 residues. CDR3 sequence (DNA): TGTGCGGGGACGGGGGCTAGCACAGATACGCAGTATTTT. Protein: CAGTGASTDTQYF.

This chain uses TRBV5-1 with TRBJ2-7; 7 bases are shared with TRBD1. After removal of 3 bases from V and 7 bases from J, the junction contained 13 bases not matched to a gene. The CDR3 contains 15 residues. Germline CDR1 is SGHRS and CDR2 is YFSETQ. CDR3 nucleotide sequence: TGCGCCAGCAGCTCCACAGGGGACCGAGGGGGTGAGCAGTACTTC. Translation: CASSSTGDRGGEQYF.

CDR3 coding DNA: TGCAGTGCTAAACAGATTTATGGCTACACCTTC. Amino acid sequence: CSAKQIYGYTF. The chain has TRBV20-1 and TRBJ1-2; D unresolved. The CDR3 is made up of 11 amino acids. In germline, CDR1 is DFQATT, CDR2 SNEGSKA (reference sequence). V lost 4 bases and J lost 5, with 8 bases in between.

This chain links TRBV5-1 with TRBJ2-2; D unresolved. The CDR3 has 13 residues. Germline CDR1 is SGHRS and CDR2 is YFSETQ. Trimming stripped 1 base from V and 6 bases from J, with 7 bases between. As DNA, the CDR3 is TGCGCCAGCAGCTTGAGTGGGGCCGGGGAGCTGTTTTTT. This translates into CASSLSGAGELFF.

This clone showed up just a few times. The chain is built from TRBV11-2 and TRBJ2-2; 10 bases match TRBD1. Germline loops: CDR1 SGHAT, CDR2 FQNNGV. Trimming took 5 bases from V and 5 from J; bases not matched to a gene: 5. This CDR3 is built from 15 residues. In DNA form, the CDR3 reads TGTGCCAGCAGCGGGCCGGGACAGGGGACCGGGGAGCTGTTTTTT. Amino acid sequence: CASSGPGQGTGELFF.

V and J are TRBV7-2 and TRBJ1-4; tentatively, D is TRBD1 (6 bases). V dropped 5 bases and J dropped 8 bases, with 12 bases sitting between them. Germline values: CDR1 SGHTA, CDR2 FQGNSA. The CDR3 covers 13 residues. The chain's CDR3 is CASSVPGQEKLFF. DNA of the CDR3: TGTGCCAGCAGCGTTCCGGGACAAGAAAAACTGTTTTTT.

This sequence joins TRBV29-1 and TRBJ1-1, with D possibly being TRBD1 (6 bases). The germline gives CDR1 SQVTM, CDR2 ANQGSEA. CDR3 size: 11 residues. V lost 7 bases and J lost 5, with 11 bases in between. CDR3 DNA sequence: TGCAGCGGGGGGCGGGGTACTGAAGCTTTCTTT. It specifies CSGGRGTEAFF.

This clone was recorded once. This chain uses TRBV25-1 with TRBJ2-2; D ambiguous. V lost 1 base, J lost 6 bases, and 9 bases lay in between. The CDR3 runs 14 residues. Germline V lookup: CDR1 MGHDK, CDR2 SYGVNS. The chain's CDR3 is CASSESASSGELFF. CDR3 DNA sequence: TGTGCCAGCAGTGAATCTGCCAGCTCCGGGGAGCTGTTTTTT.

The chain combines TRBV5-1 with TRBJ1-1; D remains unclear. V was clipped by 6 bases and J by 6 bases, with 12 bases between them. Germline loops: CDR1 SGHRS, CDR2 YFSETQ. The length of the CDR3 is 12 residues. CDR3 amino acids: CASNGERAEAFF. CDR3 bases: TGCGCCAGCAACGGGGAGAGGGCTGAAGCTTTCTTT.

J is TRBJ1-1 and V is TRBV29-1, with TRBD1 matching 9 bases. The CDR3 has 13 residues. Unmatched junction bases numbered 5, after V lost 6 bases and J lost 3 bases. Germline assignment: CDR1 SQVTM and CDR2 ANQGSEA. The CDR3 nucleotides are TGCAGCGTCCAGACAGGGGGGGACACTGAAGCTTTCTTT. As protein: CSVQTGGDTEAFF. The full variable domain, in which reference TRBV29-1 and TRBJ1-1 provide the parts outside the CDR3, is SAVISQKPSRDICQRGTSLTIQCQVDSQVTMMFWYRQQPGQSLTLIATANQGSEATYESGFVIDKFPISRPNLTFSTLTVSNMSPEDSSIYLCSVQTGGDTEAFFGQGTRLTVV.

This clone was counted a few times. This chain uses TRBV6-5 with TRBJ1-5, with 7 bases identical to TRBD1. This CDR3 spans 14 amino acids. V shed 6 bases, J shed 6 bases, and the junction held 8 bases outside the gene matches. Germline-derived CDR1 and CDR2 are MNHEY and SVGAGI. The CDR3, as DNA: TGTGCCAGCAGCATAGGGGGCGAAGGTCAGCCCCAGCATTTT. This codes for CASSIGGEGQPQHF.

In its sample, this clone was seen many times. The DNA for the CDR3 is TGCGCCAGCAGTGACGGGACTAGCGGGGGGGCAGGAGATACGCAGTATTTT. Protein: CASSDGTSGGAGDTQYF. This chain connects TRBV10-1 to TRBJ2-3, with 16 bases identical to TRBD2. The CDR3 extends over 17 amino acids. V lost 3 bases, J lost 5 bases, and 5 bases stayed unmatched. Germline CDR1 WNHNN, CDR2 SYGVQD (reference sequence).

This clone was counted a few times. The chain carries TRBV29-1 and TRBJ2-2; tentative D call: TRBD2 (6 bases). The CDR3 runs 13 residues. Germline V gene lookup returns CDR1 SQVTM and CDR2 ANQGSEA. Trimming took off 4 bases at V and 6 bases at J, with 12 bases between the two ends. In DNA form, the CDR3 reads TGCAGCGTTGTTGGGACTTTTCCCGGGGAGCTGTTTTTT. It is translated as CSVVGTFPGELFF.

The V and J genes are TRBV7-2 and TRBJ2-3; 9 bases line up with TRBD2. After removal of 5 bases from V and 6 bases from J, the junction contained 12 bases not matched to a gene. Germline V gives CDR1 SGHTA, CDR2 FQGNSA. CDR3 length: 16 amino acids. The CDR3 DNA reads as TGTGCCAGCAGCCCTCAATCGGCTAGCGGGGCCGATACGCAGTATTTT. Translating gives CASSPQSASGADTQYF. Looking up the rest from reference TRBV7-2 and TRBJ2-3 gives the full variable domain: GAGVSQSPSNKVTEKGKDVELRCDPISGHTALYWYRQSLGQGLEFLIYFQGNSAPDKSGLPSDRFSAERTGGSVSTLTIQRTQQEDSAVYLCASSPQSASGADTQYFGPGTRLTVL.

The V and J genes are TRBV18 and TRBJ1-2; D gene uncertain. The V gene's germline CDR1 is KGHSH and CDR2 LQKENI. This CDR3 region has 15 residues. The V and J ends lost 5 bases and 0 bases respectively, with 13 bases between them. The CDR3 region is CASSSRTGPNYGYTF. The CDR3 region has the DNA TGTGCCAGCTCATCGAGGACGGGCCCTAACTATGGCTACACCTTC.

This clone was recorded once. The chain combines TRBV7-2 with TRBJ1-1, with D maybe TRBD1 (5 bases). The germline gives CDR1 SGHTA, CDR2 FQGNSA. V lost 3 bases to trimming and J lost 1 base, with 15 bases between them. This CDR3 has 16 residues. DNA for the CDR3: TGTGCCAGCAGCTTCAGTGGGGCAGTAGCGAACACTGAAGCTTTCTTT. It codes for CASSFSGAVANTEAFF.

This clone has at least ten counts. The rearrangement uses TRBV7-2 and TRBJ2-7; no clear D gene. V lost 3 bases to trimming and J lost 5 bases, with 17 bases between them. The CDR3 runs to 15 residues. CDR1 SGHTA and CDR2 FQGNSA come from the germline V gene. The CDR3 region is CASSLASRLINEQYF. DNA of the CDR3: TGTGCCAGCAGCTTGGCGTCCAGGCTGATAAACGAGCAGTACTTC.

This CDR3 reads CAWTSGGAGFRDIQYF. The CDR3 bases are TGTGCCTGGACTAGCGGGGGGGCCGGATTTAGGGACATTCAGTACTTC. The J gene is TRBJ2-4, the V gene TRBV30; 12 nucleotides line up with TRBD2. Per the germline V gene, CDR1 is GTSNPN and CDR2 is SVGIG (reference sequence). The CDR3 contains 16 residues. V lost 4 bases, J lost 8 bases, and 12 bases stayed unmatched.

The CDR3 sequence: CASSPDRGNQPQHF. The CDR3 nucleotides are TGTGCCAGCAGTCCGGACAGGGGAAATCAGCCCCAGCATTTT. J is TRBJ1-5 and V is TRBV27; 9 bases line up with TRBD1. The CDR3 contains 14 residues. With V trimmed by 5 bases and J by 4 bases, 3 bases remained unmatched. Germline lookup yields CDR1 MNHEY and CDR2 SMNVEV (reference sequence).

V usage is TRBV30 and J usage is TRBJ2-6, with D maybe TRBD1 (6 bases). The CDR3 loop spans 15 amino acids. V was cut by 5 bases and J by 0 bases, with 11 bases left in between. The V gene's germline CDR1 is GTSNPN and CDR2 SVGIG (reference sequence). The CDR3: CAWDDRLSGANVLTF. CDR3 sequence (DNA): TGTGCCTGGGACGACAGGCTCTCTGGGGCCAACGTCCTGACTTTC.

This clone was seen more than once but under ten times. The chain is built from TRBV5-1 and TRBJ2-3; D is undetermined. Germline V gene sequence: CDR1 SGHRS, CDR2 YFSETQ. Between the trimmed V and J ends, which lost 6 bases and 5 bases, there was a span of 10 bases. The length of the CDR3 is 12 residues. The CDR3 coding sequence is TGCGCCAGCAACGACGACCTAGATACGCAGTATTTT. Residues: CASNDDLDTQYF.

This clone was recorded a few times. The chain couples TRBV19 to TRBJ2-2; TRBD2 matches at 9 bases. CDR3 length: 17 amino acids. The V and J ends lost 6 bases and 9 bases, in that order; junction bases with no gene match: 17. Germline CDR1 reads LNHDA; CDR2 reads SQIVND (reference sequence). The CDR3 is CASSPGEVGLASRELFF. The CDR3 DNA sequence: TGTGCCAGTAGCCCTGGCGAGGTGGGACTAGCAAGCCGGGAGCTGTTTTTT. Full variable domain (outside the CDR3, taken from reference TRBV19 and TRBJ2-2): DGGITQSPKYLFRKEGQNVTLSCEQNLNHDAMYWYRQDPGQGLRLIYYSQIVNDFQKGDIAEGYSVSREKKESFPLTVTSAQKNPTAFYLCASSPGEVGLASRELFFGEGSRLTVL.

This chain uses TRBV2 with TRBJ1-2, with 9 nucleotides matching TRBD1. The J segment lost 7 bases and the V segment lost 0 bases, leaving 12 bases of the junction unmatched. The CDR3 sequence is 17 residues long. In germline, CDR1 is SNHLY, CDR2 FYNNEI. CDR3 DNA: TGTGCCAGCAGTGAAGCGCTTCGTACAGGGGGCGCGGGTGGCTACACCTTC. Its protein product is CASSEALRTGGAGGYTF.

This clone was counted only a few times. The chain is built from TRBV4-1 and TRBJ1-2, with 7 bases identical to TRBD1. Germline V gives CDR1 MGHRA, CDR2 YSYEKL. The ends lost 1 base at V and 6 bases at J; junction bases unmatched: 17. The CDR3 runs 18 residues. DNA of the CDR3: TGCGCCAGCAGCCAAGGTTTCCTTGACAGGGTCGGTTTCAATGGCTACACCTTC. It encodes CASSQGFLDRVGFNGYTF.

This clone showed up just a few times. The rearrangement joins TRBV29-1 to TRBJ1-1; maybe TRBD1 (5 bases). Germline lookup yields CDR1 SQVTM and CDR2 ANQGSEA. The V gene lost 6 bases and the J gene lost 3 bases, with 11 bases spanning the gap. This CDR3 region has 12 residues. CDR3 region: CSVGRSDTEAFF. In nucleotides, the CDR3 is TGCAGCGTGGGACGGTCTGACACTGAAGCTTTCTTT.

To note about this clone: Germline is not matched at one junction end, which may reflect a read error. CDR3 loop: CASSQDRGGQYF. Here the CDR3 DNA reads TGCGCCAGCAGCCAAGATAGAGGGGGACAATATTTT. This rearrangement joins TRBV4-3 to TRBJ1-4, with a weak D call TRBD1 (6 bases). The V gene's germline CDR1 is LGHNA and CDR2 YSLEER. The CDR3 is 12 amino acids.

This clone is a singleton in its sample. The V call is TRBV25-1, the J call TRBJ1-4, with D perhaps TRBD1 (6 bases). In germline, CDR1 is MGHDK, CDR2 SYGVNS. V was trimmed by 0 bases and J by 7 bases, leaving 12 bases between them. This CDR3 region has 15 residues. The CDR3 reads CASSEYSGGLEKLFF. The CDR3 DNA is TGTGCCAGCAGTGAATATTCCGGGGGGCTTGAAAAACTGTTTTTT.

The V call is TRBV27, the J call TRBJ1-1, with D tentatively TRBD1 (5 bases). The CDR3 has 18 amino acids. V was cut by 5 bases and J by 3 bases, with 25 bases left in between. Germline V gene data show CDR1 as MNHEY and CDR2 as SMNVEV (reference sequence). This CDR3 is CASSLTLMTDGRYTEAFF. CDR3 coding DNA: TGTGCCAGCAGTCTCACACTCATGACAGACGGGAGGTACACTGAAGCTTTCTTT.

The chain recombines TRBV7-3 with TRBJ1-6; weak D call: TRBD1 (5 bases). This CDR3 is built from 15 residues. Trimming stripped 5 bases from V and 9 bases from J, with 17 bases between. Per the germline V gene, CDR1 is SGHTA and CDR2 is FQGTGA. CDR3 nucleotides: TGTGCCAGCAGCCGGCAAGGTGGGGGAAGTTCACCCCTCCACTTT. Translated: CASSRQGGGSSPLHF.